The source of this TCR beta chain is a study of PD-1 blockade in classical Hodgkin lymphoma. The study's findings and limits: Reported baseline diversity: healthy donors highest, relapsed/refractory patients lowest. At C4D1, TCR diversity had climbed significantly for CD4+ cells, though not for CD8+ cells.

All patients experienced relapse after autologous stem cell transplantation, and brentuximab vedotin exposure was variable. Points on this clone: Its matching antigen is unknown.

Assay: immunoSEQ multiplex PCR; the TCRdb copy retains only in-frame clones and omits some. The data show roughly 41,000 clones, almost 90% seen once. This receptor was taken from a human donor with classical Hodgkin lymphoma. The source material was peripheral blood mononuclear cells (PBMCs), sampled before the second cycle of nivolumab.

DNA for the CDR3: TGTGCCAGCAGCGGTACTCAGGGAGACACAGATACGCAGTATTTT. As protein: CASSGTQGDTDTQYF. The V and J genes are TRBV4-2 and TRBJ2-3; D is possibly TRBD1 or TRBD2 (5 bases each). Germline V gene sequence: CDR1 LGHNA, CDR2 YNFKEQ. The CDR3 is 15 residues long. With 5 bases removed from V and 2 bases from J, the gap between germline ends came to 14 bases.